This T cell receptor beta chain came from a study of CD8+ T cells in alopecia areata. Broader study findings: Mice showed TCR sharing more clearly than patients did, possibly owing to HLA. Scalp clonality and expanded CD8+ clones among the top 100 were significantly decreased by tofacitinib. While patients received tofacitinib, many expanded lesional clones remained present in scalp and blood.

Germline loops: CDR1 SGHDN, CDR2 FVKESK. This CDR3 is 15 amino acids long. V was clipped by 4 bases and J by 5 bases, with 15 bases between them. RNA was extracted and reverse transcribed into cDNA as the sequencing template. Assay used: immunoSEQ multiplex PCR; TCRdb lists only in-frame clones, some missing. This sample has 150,000 to 200,000 clones, with more than 55% found just once. Treatment given: oral pan-JAK inhibitor, 5-10 mg twice daily. Those with alopecia areata gave lesional scalp punch biopsies and peripheral blood. On this clone itself: Antigen specificity is unknown.

The sequence was obtained from a human donor with alopecia areata. Source: CD4+ T cells sorted from blood, taken at approximately week 49, from a patient treated with tofacitinib. V gene TRBV14 combines with J gene TRBJ2-1; D possibly uses TRBD1 or TRBD2 (5 bases each). For the CDR3, the DNA is TGTGCCAGCAGCCCGGGGCTGTTGGTTAACAATGAGCAGTTCTTC. The encoded protein is CASSPGLLVNNEQFF.